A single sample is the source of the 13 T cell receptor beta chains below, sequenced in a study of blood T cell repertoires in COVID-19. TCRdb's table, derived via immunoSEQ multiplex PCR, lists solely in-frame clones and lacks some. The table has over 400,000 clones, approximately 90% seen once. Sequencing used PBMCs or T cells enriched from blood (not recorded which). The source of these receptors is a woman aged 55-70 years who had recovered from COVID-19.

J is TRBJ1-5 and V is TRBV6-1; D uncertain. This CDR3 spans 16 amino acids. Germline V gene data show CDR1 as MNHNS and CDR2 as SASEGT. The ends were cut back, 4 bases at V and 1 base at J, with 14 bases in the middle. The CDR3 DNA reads TGTGCCAGCAGTGGGTATACGAGGGCGAGCAATCAGCCCCAGCATTTT. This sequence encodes CASSGYTRASNQPQHF.

The CDR3 DNA is TGTGCCAGCAGCTTATACTCCGGCTACGAGCAGTACTTC. Translating it yields CASSLYSGYEQYF. The rearrangement links TRBV11-3 to TRBJ2-7; no definite D call. CDR3 length: 13 residues. The V end lost 2 bases, the J end lost 3 bases, and 8 bases lay between the germline ends. Germline CDR1 and CDR2: SGHNT and YENEEA.

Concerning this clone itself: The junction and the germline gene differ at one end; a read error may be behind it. The CDR3 loop reads CASSLGLVNGQFF. In nucleotides, the CDR3 is TGTGCCAGTAGTCTCGGACTAGTCAATGGGCAGTTCTTC. The V gene is TRBV19, the J gene TRBJ2-1, with 7 bases aligning to TRBD2. The germline CDR1 and CDR2 sequences are LNHDA and SQIVND (reference sequence). The CDR3 consists of 13 residues.

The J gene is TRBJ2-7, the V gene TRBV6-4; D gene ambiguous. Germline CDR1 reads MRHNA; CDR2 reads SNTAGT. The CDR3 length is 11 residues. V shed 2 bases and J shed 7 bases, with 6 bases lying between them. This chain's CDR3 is CASSDPCEQYV. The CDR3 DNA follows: TGTGCCAGCAGTGACCCCTGTGAGCAGTACGTC.

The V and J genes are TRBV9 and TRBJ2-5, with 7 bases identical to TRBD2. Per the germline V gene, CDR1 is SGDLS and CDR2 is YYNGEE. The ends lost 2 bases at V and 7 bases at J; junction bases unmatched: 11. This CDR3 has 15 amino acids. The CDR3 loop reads CASSVSAGSGGTQYF. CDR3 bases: TGTGCCAGCAGCGTCTCAGCGGGGTCCGGTGGGACCCAGTACTTC.

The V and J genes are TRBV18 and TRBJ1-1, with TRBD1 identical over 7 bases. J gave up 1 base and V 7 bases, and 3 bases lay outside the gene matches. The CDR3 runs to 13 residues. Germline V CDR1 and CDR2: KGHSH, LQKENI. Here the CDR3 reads CASYQGENTEAFF. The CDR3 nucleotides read TGTGCCAGCTACCAGGGGGAGAACACTGAAGCTTTCTTT.

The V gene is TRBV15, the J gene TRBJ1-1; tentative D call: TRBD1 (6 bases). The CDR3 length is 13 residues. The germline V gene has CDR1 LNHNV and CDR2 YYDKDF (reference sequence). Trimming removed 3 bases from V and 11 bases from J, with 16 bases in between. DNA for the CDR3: TGTGCCACCAGCAGGGGTCTGGACAGTTCGGCTTTCTTT. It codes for CATSRGLDSSAFF.

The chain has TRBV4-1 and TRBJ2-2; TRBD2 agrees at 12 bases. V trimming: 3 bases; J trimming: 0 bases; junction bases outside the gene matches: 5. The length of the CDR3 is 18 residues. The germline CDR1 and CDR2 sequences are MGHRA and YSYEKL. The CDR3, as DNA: TGCGCCAGCAGCCACAAGACTAGCGGGGGACCGAACACCGGGGAGCTGTTTTTT. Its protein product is CASSHKTSGGPNTGELFF.

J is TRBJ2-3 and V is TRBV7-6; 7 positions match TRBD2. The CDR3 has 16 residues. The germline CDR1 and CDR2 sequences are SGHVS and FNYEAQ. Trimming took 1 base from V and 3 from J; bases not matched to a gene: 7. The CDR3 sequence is CASSLGRLAATDTQYF. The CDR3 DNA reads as TGTGCCAGCAGCTTAGGGCGGCTAGCGGCGACAGATACGCAGTATTTT. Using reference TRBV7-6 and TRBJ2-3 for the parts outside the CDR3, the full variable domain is GAGVSQSPRYKVTKRGQDVALRCDPISGHVSLYWYRQALGQGPEFLTYFNYEAQQDKSGLPNDRFSAERPEGSISTLTIQRTEQRDSAMYRCASSLGRLAATDTQYFGPGTRLTVL.

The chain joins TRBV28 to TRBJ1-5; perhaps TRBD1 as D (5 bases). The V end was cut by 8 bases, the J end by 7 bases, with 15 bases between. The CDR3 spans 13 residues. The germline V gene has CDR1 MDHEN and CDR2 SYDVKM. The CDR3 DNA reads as TGTGCCAGCCGATGGGGGGTAGGGCAGCCCCAGCATTTT. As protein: CASRWGVGQPQHF.

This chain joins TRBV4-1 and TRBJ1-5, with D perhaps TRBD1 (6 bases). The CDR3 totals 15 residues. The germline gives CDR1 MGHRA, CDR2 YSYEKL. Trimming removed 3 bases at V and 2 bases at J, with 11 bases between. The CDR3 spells CASSQQGRGNQPQHF. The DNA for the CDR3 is TGCGCCAGCAGCCAGCAGGGGCGAGGCAATCAGCCCCAGCATTTT.

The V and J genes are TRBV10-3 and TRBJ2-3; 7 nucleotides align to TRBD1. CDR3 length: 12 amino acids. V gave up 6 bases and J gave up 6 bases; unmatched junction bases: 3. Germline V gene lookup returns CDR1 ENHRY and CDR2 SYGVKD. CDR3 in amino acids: CAIRTGSDTQYF. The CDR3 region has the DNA TGTGCCATCAGGACAGGGTCTGATACGCAGTATTTT.

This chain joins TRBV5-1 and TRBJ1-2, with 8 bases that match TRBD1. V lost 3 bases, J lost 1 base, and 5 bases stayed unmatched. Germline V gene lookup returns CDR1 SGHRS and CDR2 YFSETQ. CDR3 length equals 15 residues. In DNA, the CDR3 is TGCGCCAGCAGCTACGGGACAGGCATTAACTATGGCTACACCTTC. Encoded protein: CASSYGTGINYGYTF.